The 27 T cell receptor beta chains below all came from one sample that was sequenced in a study of CD8+ T cells in alopecia areata (dated by TCRdb to the late 2010s). Pooled mouse cutaneous lymph node cells were stained for CD4, CD8alpha, NKG2D, NKG2ACE and other markers, then sorted on a BD Influx. Library preparation employed the immunoSEQ multiplex PCR assay. For TCR sequencing, RNA was extracted from every sample and reverse transcribed into cDNA to serve as template. Entries here come from immuneACCESS through TCRdb and include only in-frame sequences with V and J called. Some clones fail to appear in such tables; in the studies checked, an unresolved V gene covers under half of the shortfall, and the cause of the remainder is unknown. The data for this sample show 200,000 to 300,000 clones, each detected more than once. Of the sample, about 1.1% is held by the ten largest clones. Material: CD4+ T cells sorted from a lymph node. These receptors originate from a C3H/HeJ mouse with alopecia areata. This strain of mice has MHC haplotype H2-k.

This clone has only a few counts. The listed genes are named as in mouse. The read ends 4 residues shy of where the CDR3 ends; the end is completed using the germline J gene. Other DNA sequences in this sample translate to the same CDR3. This sequence joins TRBV13-1 and TRBJ2-4, with 7 bases identical to TRBD1. The length of the CDR3 is 14 residues. The J segment lost 3 bases and the V segment lost 3 bases, leaving 4 bases of the junction unmatched. CDR1 is NSHNY, CDR2 SYGAGN, per germline. The CDR3 sequence: CASSGPGQQNTLYF. CDR3 DNA (partial): TGTGCCAGCAGTGGCCCGGGACAGCAAAAC.

This clone was seen more than once but under ten times. Mouse names are used for the genes. The CDR3 is cut off 4 residues early in the read; its end comes from the germline J gene. The chain has TRBV5 and TRBJ2-7; D unclear. Between the trimmed V and J ends, which lost 4 bases and 0 bases, there was a span of 10 bases. Per germline, CDR1 LGHNA and CDR2 YNLKQL (reference sequence). This CDR3 contains 14 residues. CDR3 sequence reads: CASSPSQSSYEQYF. The sequenced part of the CDR3 DNA is TGTGCCAGCAGCCCCTCACAGAGCTCCTAT.

This clone turned up a few times. Gene names are mouse gene names. Read data end 4 residues before the CDR3 end; the end is taken from the germline J gene. V usage is TRBV16 and J usage is TRBJ2-5; 11 bases fit TRBD2. The germline gives CDR1 SGHSA, CDR2 FRNQAP. V shed 5 bases, J shed 2 bases, and the junction held 12 bases outside the gene matches. This CDR3 has 18 amino acids. Partial CDR3 DNA: TGTGCAAGCAGCCACCAGTCCCGGGACTGGGGGCGCCAAGAC. This codes for CASSHQSRDWGRQD. From start to end, the CDR3 is CASSHQSRDWGRQDTQYF. Full variable domain (missing parts from reference TRBV16 and TRBJ2-5): NAGVIQTPRHKVTGKGQEATLWCEPISGHSAVFWYRQTIVQGLEFLTYFRNQAPIDDSGMPKERFSAQMPNQSHSTLKIQSTQPQDSAVYLCASSHQSRDWGRQDTQYFGPGTRLLVL.

Worth noting for this clone: Mouse gene names apply. Coverage ceases 4 residues before the CDR3 finishes, and the germline J gene fills in the end. The chain recombines TRBV29 with TRBJ2-1; D gene unclear. The CDR3 runs 10 residues. The germline V gene encodes CDR1 MSHET and CDR2 SYDVDS. V shed 8 bases and J shed 6 bases, with 5 bases lying between them. The covered CDR3 bases are TGTGCTAGCGGTGGTGCT. Translation: CASGGA. The CDR3, in full, reads CASGGAEQFF.

In its sample, this clone was seen a few times. Genes here carry mouse names. The CDR3 is cut off 4 residues early in the read; its end comes from the germline J gene. The sample has other DNA sequences that encode this CDR3 too. The chain carries TRBV5 and TRBJ2-3; 8 bases fit TRBD2. Germline V gene sequence: CDR1 LGHNA, CDR2 YNLKQL (reference sequence). V gave up 2 bases and J gave up 1 base; unmatched junction bases: 2. The CDR3 spans 15 residues. Here the CDR3 reads CASSQLGGGAETLYF. Incomplete CDR3 DNA: TGTGCCAGCAGCCAACTGGGGGGTGGTGCAGAA.

This clone showed up many times. The genes and germline here are from mouse. The DNA ends 4 residues before the CDR3 does, and the rest of the CDR3 is filled in from the germline J gene. The chain is built from TRBV14 and TRBJ2-2, with D perhaps TRBD2 (6 bases). Germline V gene data show CDR1 as SGHDT and CDR2 as FRDEAV. Trimming shortened V by 1 base and J by 0 bases, and 7 bases separated the two germline ends. The CDR3 loop spans 15 amino acids. The DNA read from the CDR3 is TGTGCCAGCAGTTTCGGGGGGTCAAACACCGGG. Translating it yields CASSFGGSNTG. The complete CDR3 protein is CASSFGGSNTGQLYF.

With regard to this clone: The gene names given are mouse names. From the germline J gene comes the end of the CDR3, since the read stops 4 residues before it. The chain combines TRBV3 with TRBJ2-7, with D tentatively TRBD1 (6 bases). There are 11 residues in the CDR3. Germline-derived CDR1 and CDR2 are SNHLY and FYNGKV (reference sequence). The CDR3 region is CAREQGYEQYF. The CDR3 DNA, read in part, is TGTGCCAGGGAACAGGGTTAT.

Comments on this clone: Germline and genes: mouse. The CDR3 extends 4 residues past the end of the read, so its final part is completed from the germline J gene. The sample holds other DNA sequences that translate to the same CDR3. The chain employs TRBV1 and TRBJ2-7; D is perhaps TRBD2 (5 bases). The V gene lost 1 base and the J gene lost 2 bases, with 6 bases spanning the gap. Germline assignment: CDR1 NSQYPW and CDR2 LRSPGD (reference sequence). This CDR3 is built from 13 residues. This CDR3 reads CTCSAGGAYEQYF. The CDR3 bases that were read are TGCACCTGCAGTGCAGGTGGGGCCTAT.

A few counts support this clone. Gene names refer to mouse genes. Read data end 4 residues before the CDR3 end; the end is taken from the germline J gene. The chain combines TRBV13-1 with TRBJ2-4; the match to TRBD2 covers 9 bases. Trimming took 4 bases from V and 3 from J; bases not matched to a gene: 6. CDR3 length equals 15 residues. Looked up from germline, CDR1 is NSHNY and CDR2 is SYGAGN. CDR3 in amino acids: CASSSLLGGQNTLYF. CDR3 DNA (partial): TGTGCCAGCAGTTCCCTACTGGGGGGCCAAAAC.

This clone was detected a few times. Germline and genes here are mouse. The read terminates 4 residues before the CDR3 end, so the remaining end is supplied by the germline J gene. This chain joins TRBV19 and TRBJ2-2, with D possibly being TRBD2 (6 bases). Germline CDR1 and CDR2: FNHDT and SITEND (reference sequence). CDR3 length equals 16 residues. V shed 2 bases and J shed 2 bases, with 13 bases lying between them. The CDR3 reads CASSILAGANTGQLYF. The CDR3 DNA, read in part, is TGTGCCAGCAGTATCCTGGCTGGGGCTAACACCGGG. Full variable domain (missing parts from reference TRBV19 and TRBJ2-2): GGIITQTPKFLIGQEGQKLTLKCQQNFNHDTMYWYRQDSGKGLRLIYYSITENDLQKGDLSEGYDASREKKSSFSLTVTSAQKNEMAVFLCASSILAGANTGQLYFGEGSKLTVL.

As for this clone: Gene names follow the mouse nomenclature. CDR3 amino acids: CASSTGQGVAETLYF. The CDR3 DNA, read in part, is TGTGCCAGCAGTACGGGACAGGGGGTTGCAGAA. The V gene is TRBV14, the J gene TRBJ2-3; TRBD1 matches at 11 bases. The read ends 4 residues before the CDR3 terminus; that terminus is restored from the germline J gene. Germline values: CDR1 SGHDT, CDR2 FRDEAV. This CDR3 comprises 15 residues. V dropped 4 bases and J dropped 2; count of bases not matched to a gene: 3.

This clone was detected many times. Mouse germline and gene names are used. Read data end 4 residues before the CDR3 end; the end is taken from the germline J gene. V and J are TRBV17 and TRBJ2-1; TRBD2 agrees at 10 bases. The CDR3 is made up of 16 amino acids. Per germline, CDR1 MNHDT and CDR2 YYDKIL. With V trimmed by 5 bases and J by 0 bases, 4 bases remained unmatched. The CDR3 here is CASSVGLGNNYAEQFF. The sequenced CDR3 bases are TGTGCTAGCAGTGTGGGACTGGGGAATAACTATGCT.

A word on this clone: These gene names are mouse names. The read terminates 4 residues before the CDR3 end, so the remaining end is supplied by the germline J gene. The sample carries other DNA sequences with the same CDR3. The chain has TRBV5 and TRBJ2-2; 7 nucleotides line up with TRBD1. CDR3 length equals 15 residues. The ends lost 1 base at V and 5 bases at J; junction bases unmatched: 4. Germline CDR1 reads LGHNA; CDR2 reads YNLKQL (reference sequence). The CDR3 loop reads CASSQGTGGTGQLYF. The sequenced part of the CDR3 DNA is TGTGCCAGCAGCCAAGGGACAGGAGGGACCGGG.

The sample holds a few counts of this clone. Germline and genes here are mouse. The CDR3 extends 4 residues past the end of the read, so its final part is completed from the germline J gene. The gene calls are TRBV31 and TRBJ1-2, with 9 bases that match TRBD1. CDR3 size: 15 residues. CDR1 is GKSSPN, CDR2 SITVG, per germline. The trim removed 3 bases at V and 3 bases at J, leaving 8 bases unmatched. The CDR3 loop reads CAWSRRDRVDSDYTF. The sequenced part of the CDR3 DNA is TGTGCCTGGAGCCGCCGGGACAGGGTGGACTCC.

The table lists this clone with a few counts. Mouse gene names and germline throughout. Read sequence stops 4 residues before the CDR3 end, and the germline J gene provides the missing end. The same CDR3 arises from other DNA sequences in this sample as well. The chain links TRBV31 to TRBJ1-2; TRBD1 matches 7 bases. The germline V gene encodes CDR1 GKSSPN and CDR2 SITVG. The junction had 4 bases not matched to a gene; V was cut back by 3 bases and J by 0 bases. The CDR3 covers 14 residues. The CDR3 DNA, read in part, is TGTGCCTGGAGCAGACAGGGAACAAACTCC. Translation: CAWSRQGTNS. The full CDR3 is CAWSRQGTNSDYTF.

Details on this clone: Gene names are mouse gene names. The CDR3 end falls 4 residues outside the read, so it is completed with the germline J gene. The J gene is TRBJ2-5, the V gene TRBV31; 8 positions agree with TRBD2. This CDR3 is 15 amino acids long. The germline gives CDR1 GKSSPN, CDR2 SITVG. The V and J ends lost 2 bases and 0 bases, in that order; junction bases with no gene match: 4. This CDR3 is CAWSLGGVNQDTQYF. The sequenced CDR3 bases are TGTGCCTGGAGTTTGGGGGGGGTTAACCAAGAC.

Points on this clone: Mouse gene names and germline throughout. The read ends 4 residues before the CDR3 terminus; that terminus is restored from the germline J gene. This chain joins TRBV19 and TRBJ2-2; 11 positions match TRBD2. This CDR3 spans 16 amino acids. The V gene's germline CDR1 is FNHDT and CDR2 SITEND (reference sequence). V was clipped by 4 bases and J by 2 bases; unmatched bases: 4. The CDR3 DNA, read in part, is TGTGCCAGCAGTTTCCGGGACTGGGGGAACACCGGG. Protein product: CASSFRDWGNTG. The complete CDR3 sequence is CASSFRDWGNTGQLYF.

This clone was found many times. The gene names here belong to mouse. The sequenced part of the CDR3 DNA is TGCACCTGCAGTGCAGAGAGGACAGGGACGCCC. As protein: CTCSAERTGTP. Given in full, the CDR3 is CTCSAERTGTPLYF. This chain uses TRBV1 with TRBJ1-6, with 8 positions matching TRBD1. Read coverage stops 3 residues before the CDR3 terminus; the germline J gene supplies the remainder. TRBJ1-6 is an ORF, with its function uncertain. This CDR3 spans 14 amino acids. V was clipped by 0 bases and J by 11 bases; unmatched bases: 3. Germline CDR1 and CDR2: NSQYPW and LRSPGD (reference sequence).

Note on this clone: Genes and germline are mouse. The read falls 3 residues short of the CDR3 end, and the missing part is taken from the germline J gene. This chain links TRBV13-2 with TRBJ1-6, with TRBD1 identical over 9 bases. TRBJ1-6 counts as an open reading frame of uncertain function. This CDR3 region has 15 residues. Germline V gives CDR1 NNHNN, CDR2 SYGAGS (reference sequence). V shed 2 bases, J shed 8 bases, and the junction held 5 bases outside the gene matches. This chain's CDR3 is CASGDTGGWDSPLYF. The CDR3 DNA, read in part, is TGTGCCAGCGGTGACACAGGGGGCTGGGATTCGCCC.

This clone occurred many times. Mouse gene names apply. The read falls 4 residues short of the CDR3 end, and the missing part is taken from the germline J gene. This same CDR3 is encoded by further DNA sequences in the sample. The chain employs TRBV5 and TRBJ2-5; D might be TRBD1 (6 bases). This CDR3 has 14 residues. Trimming cost V 0 bases and J 3 bases, with 7 bases left between them. Germline V gene data show CDR1 as LGHNA and CDR2 as YNLKQL (reference sequence). CDR3 protein: CASSQEGQQDTQYF. The part of the CDR3 DNA that was read is TGTGCCAGCAGCCAAGAGGGACAACAAGAC.

This clone showed up just a few times. Mouse gene names apply. The DNA ends 4 residues before the CDR3 does, and the rest of the CDR3 is filled in from the germline J gene. The rearrangement uses TRBV19 and TRBJ2-4, with 9 bases that match TRBD2. The CDR3 is made up of 14 amino acids. Looked up from germline, CDR1 is FNHDT and CDR2 is SITEND (reference sequence). The covered CDR3 bases are TGTGCCAGCAGTCCCGACTGGGGGAAAAAC. Its translation: CASSPDWGKN. From start to end, the CDR3 is CASSPDWGKNTLYF.

A note on this clone: Gene names refer to mouse genes. The read comes to an end 4 residues before the CDR3 does, leaving the germline J gene to fill in the end. Within the sample, other DNA sequences also encode this same CDR3. The V and J genes are TRBV19 and TRBJ1-2, with D perhaps TRBD1 (6 bases). Germline V gives CDR1 FNHDT, CDR2 SITEND (reference sequence). V lost 4 bases and J lost 0, with 13 bases in between. There are 15 residues in the CDR3. CDR3 protein: CASSPPGQSNSDYTF. The covered CDR3 bases are TGTGCCAGCAGTCCCCCGGGACAATCAAACTCC.

This clone was observed a handful of times. Gene names refer to mouse genes. Read coverage stops 4 residues before the CDR3 terminus; the germline J gene supplies the remainder. J is TRBJ2-7 and V is TRBV5; 10 nucleotides align to TRBD2. Per germline, CDR1 LGHNA and CDR2 YNLKQL (reference sequence). The CDR3 covers 15 residues. The DNA read from the CDR3 is TGTGCCAGCAGCCAAGACTGGGGGGGCGGAGAT. It translates to CASSQDWGGGD. The CDR3, in full, reads CASSQDWGGGDEQYF.

This clone was recorded a few times. Mouse germline and gene names are used. Read data end 4 residues before the CDR3 end; the end is taken from the germline J gene. This sequence joins TRBV5 and TRBJ2-1; D is possibly TRBD1 (6 bases). Germline assignment: CDR1 LGHNA and CDR2 YNLKQL (reference sequence). V lost 1 base and J lost 3, with 7 bases in between. The CDR3 length is 14 residues. The CDR3 sequence: CASSQGDIYAEQFF. Incomplete CDR3 DNA: TGTGCCAGCAGCCAAGGGGACATCTATGCT.

This clone was counted a few times. The gene symbols are mouse symbols. The CDR3 end falls 4 residues outside the read, so it is completed with the germline J gene. Other DNA sequences of this sample code for an identical CDR3. The gene calls are TRBV13-1 and TRBJ2-1, with 7 bases fitting TRBD2. There are 16 residues in the CDR3. V gave up 0 bases and J gave up 1 base; unmatched junction bases: 4. CDR1 and CDR2 (germline): NSHNY, SYGAGN. The CDR3 here is CASSDAGGDNYAEQFF. Partial CDR3 DNA: TGTGCCAGCAGTGATGCGGGGGGGGACAACTATGCT.

This clone was counted only a few times. Germline and genes: mouse. The read ends 4 residues before the CDR3 terminus; that terminus is restored from the germline J gene. The gene calls are TRBV1 and TRBJ2-3, with 12 bases lining up with TRBD2. There are 16 residues in the CDR3. Germline assignment: CDR1 NSQYPW and CDR2 LRSPGD (reference sequence). V trimming: 1 base; J trimming: 3 bases; junction bases outside the gene matches: 2. The CDR3 sequence is CTCSAADWGGAETLYF. The part of the CDR3 DNA that was read is TGCACCTGCAGTGCAGCAGACTGGGGGGGCGCAGAA.

Points on this clone: The genes and germline here are from mouse. Sequencing ends 4 residues short of the CDR3 end; the germline J gene provides the rest. The chain links TRBV19 to TRBJ2-2; a weak D match, TRBD1 (5 bases). The CDR3 length is 12 residues. CDR1 FNHDT and CDR2 SITEND come from the germline V gene (reference sequence). The covered CDR3 bases are TGTGCCAGCAGTATCCAGGGAGGG. It specifies CASSIQGG. The complete CDR3 reads CASSIQGGQLYF.